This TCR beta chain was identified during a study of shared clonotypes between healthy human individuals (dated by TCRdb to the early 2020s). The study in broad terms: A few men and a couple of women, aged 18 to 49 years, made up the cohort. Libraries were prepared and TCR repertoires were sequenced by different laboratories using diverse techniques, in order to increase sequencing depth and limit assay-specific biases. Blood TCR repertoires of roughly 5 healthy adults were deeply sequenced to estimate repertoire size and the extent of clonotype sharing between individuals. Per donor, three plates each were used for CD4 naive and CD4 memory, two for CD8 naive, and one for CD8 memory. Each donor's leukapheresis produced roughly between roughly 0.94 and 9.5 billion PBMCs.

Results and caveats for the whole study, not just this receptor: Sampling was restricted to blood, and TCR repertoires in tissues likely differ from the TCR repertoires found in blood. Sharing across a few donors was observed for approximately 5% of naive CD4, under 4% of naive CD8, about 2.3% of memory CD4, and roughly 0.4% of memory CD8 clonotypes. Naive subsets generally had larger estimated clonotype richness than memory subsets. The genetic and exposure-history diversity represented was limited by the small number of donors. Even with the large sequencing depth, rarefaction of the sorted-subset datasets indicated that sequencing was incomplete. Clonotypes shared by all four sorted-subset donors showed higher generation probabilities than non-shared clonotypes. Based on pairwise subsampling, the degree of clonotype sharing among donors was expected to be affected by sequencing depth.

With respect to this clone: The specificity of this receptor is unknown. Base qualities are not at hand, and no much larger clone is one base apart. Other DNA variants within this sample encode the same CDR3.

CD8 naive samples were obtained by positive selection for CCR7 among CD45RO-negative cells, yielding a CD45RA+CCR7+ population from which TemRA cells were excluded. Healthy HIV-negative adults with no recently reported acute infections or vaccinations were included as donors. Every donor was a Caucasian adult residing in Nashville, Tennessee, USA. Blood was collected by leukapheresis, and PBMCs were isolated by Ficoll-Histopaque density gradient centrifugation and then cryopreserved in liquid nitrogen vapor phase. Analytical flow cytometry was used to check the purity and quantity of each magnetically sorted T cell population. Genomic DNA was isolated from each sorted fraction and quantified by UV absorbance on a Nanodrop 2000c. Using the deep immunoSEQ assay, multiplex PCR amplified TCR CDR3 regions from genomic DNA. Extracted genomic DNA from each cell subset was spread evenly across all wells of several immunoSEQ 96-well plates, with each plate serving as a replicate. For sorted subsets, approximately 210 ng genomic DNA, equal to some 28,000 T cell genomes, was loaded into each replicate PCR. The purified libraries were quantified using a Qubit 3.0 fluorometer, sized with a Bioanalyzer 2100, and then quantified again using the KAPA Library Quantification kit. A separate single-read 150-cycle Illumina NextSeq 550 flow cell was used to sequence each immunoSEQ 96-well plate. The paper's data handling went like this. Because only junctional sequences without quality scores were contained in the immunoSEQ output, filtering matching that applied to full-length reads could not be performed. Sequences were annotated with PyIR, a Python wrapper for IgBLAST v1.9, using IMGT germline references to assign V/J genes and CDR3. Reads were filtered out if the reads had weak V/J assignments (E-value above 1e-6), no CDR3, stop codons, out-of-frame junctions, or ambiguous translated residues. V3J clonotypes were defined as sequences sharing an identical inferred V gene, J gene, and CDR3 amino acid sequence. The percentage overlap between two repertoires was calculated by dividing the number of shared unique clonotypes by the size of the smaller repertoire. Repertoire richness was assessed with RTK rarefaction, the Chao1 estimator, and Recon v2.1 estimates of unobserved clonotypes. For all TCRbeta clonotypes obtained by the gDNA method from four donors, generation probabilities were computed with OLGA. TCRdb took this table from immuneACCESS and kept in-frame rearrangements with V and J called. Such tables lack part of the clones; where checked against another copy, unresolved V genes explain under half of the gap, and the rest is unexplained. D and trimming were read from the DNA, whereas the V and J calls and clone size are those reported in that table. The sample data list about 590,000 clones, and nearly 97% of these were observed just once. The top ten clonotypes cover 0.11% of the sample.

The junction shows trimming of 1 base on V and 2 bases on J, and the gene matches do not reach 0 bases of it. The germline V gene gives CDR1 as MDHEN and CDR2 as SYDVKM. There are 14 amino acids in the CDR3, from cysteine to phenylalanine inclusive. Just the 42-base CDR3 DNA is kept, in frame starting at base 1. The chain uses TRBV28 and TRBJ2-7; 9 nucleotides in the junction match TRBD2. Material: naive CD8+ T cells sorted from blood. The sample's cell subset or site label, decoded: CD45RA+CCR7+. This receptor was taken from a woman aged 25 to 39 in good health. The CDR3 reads CASSLLAGAYEQYF. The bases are TGTGCCAGCAGTTTATTAGCGGGAGCCTACGAGCAGTACTTC. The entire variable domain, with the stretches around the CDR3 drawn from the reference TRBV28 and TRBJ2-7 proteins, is DVKVTQSSRYLVKRTGEKVFLECVQDMDHENMFWYRQDPGLGLRLIYFSYDVKMKEKGDIPEGYSVSREKKERFSLILESASTNQTSMYLCASSLLAGAYEQYFGPGTRLTVT.